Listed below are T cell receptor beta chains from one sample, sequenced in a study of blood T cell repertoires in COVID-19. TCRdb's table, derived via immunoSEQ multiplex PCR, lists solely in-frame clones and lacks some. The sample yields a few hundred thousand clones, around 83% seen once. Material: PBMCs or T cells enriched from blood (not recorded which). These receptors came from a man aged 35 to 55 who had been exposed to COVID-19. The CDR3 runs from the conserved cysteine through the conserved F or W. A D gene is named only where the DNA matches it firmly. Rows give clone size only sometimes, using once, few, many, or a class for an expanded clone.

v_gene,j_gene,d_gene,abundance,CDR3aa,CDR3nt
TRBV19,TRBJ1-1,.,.,CASSTQGSEAFF,TGTGCCAGTAGTACACAGGGCTCTGAAGCTTTCTTT
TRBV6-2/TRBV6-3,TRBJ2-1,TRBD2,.,CASSYRGLAGVRQFF,TGTGCCAGCAGTTACCGGGGACTAGCGGGAGTACGGCAGTTCTTC
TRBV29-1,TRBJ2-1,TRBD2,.,CSVLGLAGSSYNEQFF,TGCAGCGTCCTGGGACTAGCGGGCAGCTCCTACAATGAGCAGTTCTTC
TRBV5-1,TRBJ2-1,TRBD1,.,CASSPFDRDRNEQFF,TGCGCCAGCAGCCCCTTCGACAGGGATCGCAATGAGCAGTTCTTC
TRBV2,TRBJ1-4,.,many,CASSPFEKLFF,TGTGCCAGCAGCCCTTTTGAAAAACTGTTTTTT
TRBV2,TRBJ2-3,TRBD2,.,CASVREARGTTQYF,TGTGCCAGCGTGCGGGAGGCACGGGGGACTACGCAGTATTTT
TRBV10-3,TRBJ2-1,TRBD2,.,CAITIGGTSNEQFF,TGTGCCATCACTATAGGCGGGACTAGCAATGAGCAGTTCTTC
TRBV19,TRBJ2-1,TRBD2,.,CASRGTSGRGSYNEQFF,TGTGCCAGTAGAGGGACTAGCGGGAGGGGCTCCTACAATGAGCAGTTCTTC
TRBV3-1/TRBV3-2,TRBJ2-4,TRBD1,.,CASSLASVGTENIQYF,TGTGCCAGCAGCCTGGCGTCAGTAGGGACAGAAAACATTCAGTACTTC
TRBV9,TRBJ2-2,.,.,CASSVEGTSGELFF,TGTGCCAGCAGCGTAGAGGGGACTTCCGGGGAGCTGTTTTTT
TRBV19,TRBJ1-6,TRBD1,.,CASSIRTGNYNSPLHF,TGTGCCAGTAGTATTCGGACAGGCAACTATAATTCACCCCTCCACTTT
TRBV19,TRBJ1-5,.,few,CASSLDGVIGQPQHF,TGTGCCAGTAGTCTTGACGGGGTAATAGGTCAGCCCCAGCATTTT
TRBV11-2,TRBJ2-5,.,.,CASRGFPQETQYF,TGTGCCAGCCGCGGTTTTCCCCAAGAGACCCAGTACTTC
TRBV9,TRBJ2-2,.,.,CASGEGVANTGELFF,TGTGCCAGCGGGGAGGGGGTCGCGAACACCGGGGAGCTGTTTTTT
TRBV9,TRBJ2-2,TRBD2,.,CASSVALLAGAGELFF,TGTGCCAGCAGCGTAGCCTTACTAGCGGGAGCCGGGGAGCTGTTTTTT
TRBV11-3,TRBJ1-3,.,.,CASSPWAAGGIYF,TGTGCCAGCAGCCCCTGGGCCGCCGGAGGCATATATTTT
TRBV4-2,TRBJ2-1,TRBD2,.,CASSQDPGTSGRVYNEQFF,TGTGCCAGCAGCCAAGACCCCGGGACTAGCGGGAGGGTGTACAATGAGCAGTTCTTC
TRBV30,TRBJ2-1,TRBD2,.,CAWSELAGEDAEQFF,TGTGCCTGGAGTGAACTAGCGGGAGAGGACGCTGAGCAGTTCTTC
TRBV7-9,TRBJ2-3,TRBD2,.,CASSRNLLAENPNTQYF,TGTGCCAGCAGCCGCAACTTACTAGCGGAGAATCCAAATACGCAGTATTTT
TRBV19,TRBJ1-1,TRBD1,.,CASSSIRTGGPEAFF,TGTGCCAGTAGTAGTATCCGGACAGGGGGACCTGAAGCTTTCTTT
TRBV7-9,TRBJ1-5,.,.,CASGRVDQPQHF,TGTGCCAGCGGCCGGGTCGACCAGCCCCAGCATTTT
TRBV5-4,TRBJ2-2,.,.,CASSEGGRDTGELFF,TGTGCCAGCAGCGAGGGGGGGCGGGACACCGGGGAGCTGTTTTTT
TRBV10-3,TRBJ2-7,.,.,CAISEPTGQVIEQYF,TGTGCCATCAGTGAGCCAACAGGACAAGTCATCGAGCAGTACTTC
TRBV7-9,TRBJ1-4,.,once,CASSSRRGLNNEKLFF,TGTGCCAGCAGCTCACGAAGGGGACTTAACAATGAAAAACTGTTTTTT
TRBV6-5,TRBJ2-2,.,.,CASSYLVGGELFF,TGTGCCAGCAGTTATCTGGTCGGCGGGGAGCTGTTTTTT
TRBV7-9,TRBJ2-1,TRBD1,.,CASSQDRVTDEQFF,TGTGCCAGCAGCCAGGACAGGGTAACGGATGAGCAGTTCTTC
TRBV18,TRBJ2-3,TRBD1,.,CASSQQTGVPDTQYF,TGTGCCAGCTCACAACAGACAGGGGTCCCAGATACGCAGTATTTT
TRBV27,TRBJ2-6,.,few,CASSFRGTSGANVLTF,TGTGCCAGCAGTTTTCGAGGAACCTCTGGGGCCAACGTCCTGACTTTC
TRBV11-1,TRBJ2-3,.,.,CASSSPGEFTDTQYF,TGTGCCAGCAGCTCTCCCGGGGAGTTCACAGATACGCAGTATTTT
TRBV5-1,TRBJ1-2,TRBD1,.,CASSFRTGAHGYTF,TGCGCCAGCAGCTTTCGGACAGGGGCCCATGGCTACACCTTC
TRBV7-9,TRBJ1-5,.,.,CASSLTLGGYNQPQHF,TGTGCCAGCAGCCTCACGCTGGGGGGATACAATCAGCCCCAGCATTTT
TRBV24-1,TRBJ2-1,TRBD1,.,CATSGGVGQGRDEQFF,TGTGCCACCAGTGGAGGTGTGGGACAGGGGCGAGATGAGCAGTTCTTC
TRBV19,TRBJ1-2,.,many,CASSGSTKDRGGYTF,TGTGCCAGTAGTGGCAGCACCAAGGATCGGGGAGGCTACACCTTC
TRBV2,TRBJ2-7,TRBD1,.,CASKTGGSYEQYF,TGTGCCAGCAAAACAGGGGGGTCCTACGAGCAGTACTTC
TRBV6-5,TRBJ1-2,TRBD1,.,CASRPGTGGDYGYTF,TGTGCCAGCAGACCCGGGACAGGGGGGGACTATGGCTACACCTTC
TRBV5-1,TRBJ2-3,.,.,CASSLVRTDTQYF,TGCGCCAGCAGCTTGGTTCGGACAGATACGCAGTATTTT
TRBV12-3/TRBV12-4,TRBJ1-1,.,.,CASSPSRGEAFF,TGTGCCAGCAGTCCCTCGCGGGGGGAAGCTTTCTTT
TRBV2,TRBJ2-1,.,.,CASSTYAYNEQFF,TGTGCCAGCAGTACTTATGCCTACAATGAGCAGTTCTTC
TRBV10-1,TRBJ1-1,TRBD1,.,CASRPGTGSSEAFF,TGCGCCAGCAGACCCGGGACAGGGTCCTCTGAAGCTTTCTTT
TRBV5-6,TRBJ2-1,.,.,CASSWTGRTENNEQFF,TGTGCCAGCAGCTGGACGGGAAGGACAGAGAACAATGAGCAGTTCTTC
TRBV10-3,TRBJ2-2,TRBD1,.,CAISEYGTANTGELFF,TGTGCCATCAGTGAGTACGGGACAGCGAACACCGGGGAGCTGTTTTTT
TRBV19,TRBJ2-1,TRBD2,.,CASSPPGTSSEQFF,TGTGCCAGTAGTCCCCCCGGGACTAGCTCTGAGCAGTTCTTC
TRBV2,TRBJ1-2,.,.,CASSEIRGKGYTF,TGTGCCAGCAGCGAGATTAGGGGGAAAGGCTACACCTTC
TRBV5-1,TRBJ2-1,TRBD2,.,CASSLGRGSGDNEQFF,TGCGCCAGCAGCTTGGGTCGCGGGAGTGGCGACAATGAGCAGTTCTTC
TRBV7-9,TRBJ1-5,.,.,CASSFDRQPQHF,TGTGCCAGCAGCTTCGACAGGCAGCCCCAGCATTTT
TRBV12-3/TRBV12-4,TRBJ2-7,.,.,CASSLPSHEQYF,TGTGCCAGCAGTTTACCTTCCCACGAGCAGTACTTC
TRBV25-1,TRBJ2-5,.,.,CASSAASAPGRETQYF,TGTGCCAGCAGTGCGGCTAGCGCCCCAGGGCGGGAGACCCAGTACTTC
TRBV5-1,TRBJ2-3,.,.,CASSLGAPTRGDTQYF,TGCGCCAGCAGCTTGGGAGCACCAACTCGAGGGGATACGCAGTATTTT
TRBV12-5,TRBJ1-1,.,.,CASGLGQAGTEAFF,TGTGCTAGTGGTTTGGGACAGGCCGGCACTGAAGCTTTCTTT
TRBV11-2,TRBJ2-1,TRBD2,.,CASSLDWLAGVNEQFF,TGTGCCAGCAGCTTAGATTGGCTAGCGGGAGTTAATGAGCAGTTCTTC
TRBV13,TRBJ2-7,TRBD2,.,CASSYPTSSNEQYF,TGTGCCAGCTCCTATCCGACTAGCTCTAACGAGCAGTACTTC
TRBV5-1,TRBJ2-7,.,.,CASSEGGLPYEQYF,TGCGCCAGCAGCGAGGGGGGGCTCCCCTACGAGCAGTACTTC
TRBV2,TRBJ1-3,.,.,CASKSGLNENTIYF,TGTGCCAGCAAAAGCGGGCTGAATGAAAACACCATATATTTT
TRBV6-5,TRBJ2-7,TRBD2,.,CASSLAGWNEQYF,TGTGCCAGCAGTCTAGCGGGATGGAACGAGCAGTACTTC
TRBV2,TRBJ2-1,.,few,CASRGGPYNEQFF,TGTGCCAGCAGGGGGGGACCCTACAATGAGCAGTTCTTC